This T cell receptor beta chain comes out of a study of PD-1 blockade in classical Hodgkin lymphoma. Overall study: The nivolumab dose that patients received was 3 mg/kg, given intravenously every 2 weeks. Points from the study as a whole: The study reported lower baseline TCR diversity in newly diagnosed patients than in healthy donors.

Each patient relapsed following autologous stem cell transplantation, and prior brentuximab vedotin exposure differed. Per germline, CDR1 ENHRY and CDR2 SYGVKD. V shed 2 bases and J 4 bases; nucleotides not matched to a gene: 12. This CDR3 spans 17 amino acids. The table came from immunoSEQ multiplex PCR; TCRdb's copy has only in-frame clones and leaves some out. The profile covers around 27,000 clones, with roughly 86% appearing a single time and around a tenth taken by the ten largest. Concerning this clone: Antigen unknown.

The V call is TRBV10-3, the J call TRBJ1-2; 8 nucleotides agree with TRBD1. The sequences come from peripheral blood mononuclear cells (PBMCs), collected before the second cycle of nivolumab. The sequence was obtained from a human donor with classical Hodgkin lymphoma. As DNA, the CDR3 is TGTGCCATCAGTGAGAGACAGGGGAAAAGGGGGGTCTATGGCTACACCTTC. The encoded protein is CAISERQGKRGVYGYTF.